A single T cell receptor (beta chain) is shown here with its context. This entry is derived from a study of blood T cell repertoires in COVID-19. Study overall: From T cells, B-cell-depleted T cells, or PBMCs came the material, which was cDNA or gDNA.

Study processing details: Quantification of nucleated cells was approximated via reference gene primer amplification. Using immunoSEQ multiplex PCR, the repertoire was profiled, and TCRdb retains in-frame clones only, with some absent. V and J calls and clone size come straight from that table; D and trimming were deduced from the DNA. The profile covers some 290,000 clones, with 88% appearing a single time and about 10% taken by the ten largest. V was pared by 8 bases and J by 6 bases, with 7 bases of the junction left unmatched. Germline CDR1 is SNHLY and CDR2 is FYNNEI. This CDR3 has 14 residues. Specimen: peripheral blood. The gene calls are TRBV2 and TRBJ2-2; 9 bases agree with TRBD1. This receptor was taken from a woman aged 25 to 45 with COVID-19, enrolled during active disease. The CDR3 coding sequence is TGTGCCAGCCGCCGGGACAGGGTAGCCGGGGAGCTGTTTTTT. This translates into CASRRDRVAGELFF.